The T cell receptor beta chain under discussion was sequenced for a study of cytomegalovirus exposure and HLA in healthy donors. The study ran its PCR with 60 Vbeta and 13 Jbeta primers. Data came from immunoSEQ multiplex PCR; TCRdb stores just in-frame clones and leaves some out. The sample lists some 150,000 clones, roughly 80% seen once, with approximately 6.3% in the top ten. The V gene end was trimmed by 3 bases and the J gene end by 3 bases; junction bases not matched to a gene: 10. The CDR3 sequence is 16 residues long. The germline V gene encodes CDR1 LNHDA and CDR2 SQIVND (reference sequence).

This clonotype was obtained from a woman aged 40 to 50 in good health and CMV-seropositive. Sample: PBMCs. V usage is TRBV19 and J usage is TRBJ2-7, with 8 bases matching TRBD2. In DNA form, the CDR3 reads TGTGCCAGTAGTATCCGAATTAGCGGGGAGAACTACGAGCAGTACTTC. This gives the protein CASSIRISGENYEQYF. The full variable domain, in which reference TRBV19 and TRBJ2-7 provide the parts outside the CDR3, is DGGITQSPKYLFRKEGQNVTLSCEQNLNHDAMYWYRQDPGQGLRLIYYSQIVNDFQKGDIAEGYSVSREKKESFPLTVTSAQKNPTAFYLCASSIRISGENYEQYFGPGTRLTVT.